Listed below are T cell receptor beta chains from one sample, sequenced in a study of cytomegalovirus exposure and HLA in healthy donors. The data were produced by immunoSEQ multiplex PCR, yet TCRdb's version contains in-frame clones alone and is incomplete. The sample gives 150,000 or so clones, about nine tenths of which show up once; 2% to 3% is in the top ten. Sequences were obtained from PBMCs. These receptors were taken from a man in his late teens or twenties in good health and CMV-seropositive. Each CDR3 is given with its conserved first and last residue. D genes are given only for firm matches. Some rows mark clone size as missing; the rest say once, few, many or name a class of expanded clone.

j_call: TRBJ2-1; v_call: TRBV2; d_call: TRBD1; clone_size: .; cdr3_aa: CASGQGGNEQFF; cdr3_nt: TGTGCCAGCGGACAGGGGGGGAATGAGCAGTTCTTC
j_call: TRBJ2-1; v_call: TRBV25-1; d_call: .; clone_size: .; cdr3_aa: CASSDGRVNEQFF; cdr3_nt: TGTGCCAGCAGTGATGGCAGGGTCAATGAGCAGTTCTTC
j_call: TRBJ2-3; v_call: TRBV2; d_call: .; clone_size: .; cdr3_aa: CASTQAPLALDTQYF; cdr3_nt: TGTGCCAGCACCCAGGCGCCCCTAGCCTTGGATACGCAGTATTTT
j_call: TRBJ1-1; v_call: TRBV2; d_call: .; clone_size: .; cdr3_aa: CASRTNLGGGTEAFF; cdr3_nt: TGTGCCAGCAGGACTAATCTGGGCGGGGGGACTGAAGCTTTCTTT
j_call: TRBJ1-1; v_call: TRBV7-3; d_call: TRBD1; clone_size: .; cdr3_aa: CASSLGQLNTEAFF; cdr3_nt: TGTGCCAGCAGCCTGGGACAGTTGAACACTGAAGCTTTCTTT
j_call: TRBJ2-5; v_call: TRBV29-1; d_call: .; clone_size: .; cdr3_aa: CSVEGAGGDIQETQYF; cdr3_nt: TGCAGCGTTGAAGGGGCAGGCGGGGATATTCAAGAGACCCAGTACTTC
j_call: TRBJ2-2; v_call: TRBV5-1; d_call: TRBD2; clone_size: .; cdr3_aa: CASSLDGGSGITGELFF; cdr3_nt: TGCGCCAGCAGCTTGGATGGTGGCAGCGGGATCACCGGGGAGCTGTTTTTT
j_call: TRBJ2-2; v_call: TRBV5-1; d_call: TRBD1; clone_size: once; cdr3_aa: CASSQRTGKAGELFF; cdr3_nt: TGCGCCAGCAGCCAGAGGACAGGGAAGGCCGGGGAGCTGTTTTTT
j_call: TRBJ1-1; v_call: TRBV29-1; d_call: .; clone_size: .; cdr3_aa: CSVASGSTEAFF; cdr3_nt: TGCAGCGTTGCTTCGGGGAGCACTGAAGCTTTCTTT
j_call: TRBJ2-2; v_call: TRBV5-1; d_call: TRBD1; clone_size: .; cdr3_aa: CASSARQGVPGELFF; cdr3_nt: TGCGCCAGCAGCGCCCGACAGGGCGTCCCCGGGGAGCTGTTTTTT
j_call: TRBJ2-6; v_call: TRBV19; d_call: .; clone_size: .; cdr3_aa: CASSSPGLSSGANVLTF; cdr3_nt: TGTGCCAGTAGTTCCCCGGGACTGAGCTCTGGGGCCAACGTCCTGACTTTC
j_call: TRBJ2-7; v_call: TRBV6-6; d_call: .; clone_size: .; cdr3_aa: CASSRDSGKYF; cdr3_nt: TGTGCCAGCAGTCGCGACAGTGGGAAGTACTTC
j_call: TRBJ1-2; v_call: TRBV4-2; d_call: .; clone_size: .; cdr3_aa: CASSPRPGEGYGYTF; cdr3_nt: TGTGCCAGCAGCCCCCGCCCGGGGGAGGGCTATGGCTACACCTTC
j_call: TRBJ2-1; v_call: TRBV7-9; d_call: .; clone_size: .; cdr3_aa: CASSPRSGDEQFF; cdr3_nt: TGTGCCAGCAGCCCCAGGTCTGGCGATGAGCAGTTCTTC
j_call: TRBJ1-1; v_call: TRBV7-9; d_call: .; clone_size: few; cdr3_aa: CASSRRVDTEAFF; cdr3_nt: TGTGCCAGCAGCCGCAGGGTGGACACTGAAGCTTTCTTT
j_call: TRBJ2-3; v_call: TRBV19; d_call: .; clone_size: .; cdr3_aa: CASSILGGSTDTQYF; cdr3_nt: TGTGCCAGTAGTATTTTGGGAGGATCCACAGATACGCAGTATTTT
j_call: TRBJ1-2; v_call: TRBV19; d_call: .; clone_size: .; cdr3_aa: CASSIGTVPESYTF; cdr3_nt: TGTGCCAGTAGTATAGGGACAGTCCCAGAGAGCTACACCTTC
j_call: TRBJ1-3; v_call: TRBV6-5; d_call: .; clone_size: .; cdr3_aa: CASSYVGGGNTIYF; cdr3_nt: TGTGCCAGCAGTTACGTGGGGGGAGGAAACACCATATATTTT
j_call: TRBJ2-7; v_call: TRBV28; d_call: .; clone_size: few; cdr3_aa: CASSDPKEERTYEQYF; cdr3_nt: TGTGCCAGCAGTGACCCCAAGGAGGAGCGGACCTACGAGCAGTACTTC
j_call: TRBJ1-4; v_call: TRBV29-1; d_call: .; clone_size: once; cdr3_aa: CSVEVRGTENEKLFF; cdr3_nt: TGCAGCGTTGAAGTGCGCGGGACGGAGAATGAAAAACTGTTTTTT
j_call: TRBJ2-7; v_call: TRBV13; d_call: .; clone_size: .; cdr3_aa: CASSLGQGVSYEQYF; cdr3_nt: TGTGCCAGCAGCTTAGGGCAGGGCGTCTCCTACGAGCAGTACTTC
j_call: TRBJ1-2; v_call: TRBV28; d_call: TRBD1; clone_size: .; cdr3_aa: CASRGQVYGYTF; cdr3_nt: TGTGCCAGCAGGGGACAGGTCTATGGCTACACCTTC
j_call: TRBJ1-2; v_call: TRBV9; d_call: TRBD1; clone_size: .; cdr3_aa: CASTRTGQTNYGYTF; cdr3_nt: TGTGCCAGCACCAGGACGGGACAGACAAACTATGGCTACACCTTC
j_call: TRBJ1-1; v_call: TRBV5-4; d_call: .; clone_size: once; cdr3_aa: CASSHHVIAEAFF; cdr3_nt: TGTGCCAGCAGCCACCATGTGATAGCTGAAGCTTTCTTT
j_call: TRBJ2-7; v_call: TRBV2; d_call: TRBD2; clone_size: .; cdr3_aa: CASSSRTSGRGIREQYF; cdr3_nt: TGTGCCAGCAGTTCGCGGACTAGCGGGAGAGGAATCCGCGAGCAGTACTTC
j_call: TRBJ2-3; v_call: TRBV19; d_call: .; clone_size: .; cdr3_aa: CASSRRDSGRSTDTQYF; cdr3_nt: TGTGCCAGTAGTAGGCGGGACTCAGGGCGTAGCACAGATACGCAGTATTTT
j_call: TRBJ2-2; v_call: TRBV7-8; d_call: .; clone_size: .; cdr3_aa: CASSSSPTHTGELFF; cdr3_nt: TGTGCCAGCAGCAGTAGTCCCACCCACACCGGGGAGCTGTTTTTT
j_call: TRBJ2-1; v_call: TRBV4-2; d_call: TRBD2; clone_size: .; cdr3_aa: CASSQEGVAGGNEQFF; cdr3_nt: TGTGCCAGCAGCCAAGAAGGTGTAGCGGGAGGCAATGAGCAGTTCTTC
j_call: TRBJ1-2; v_call: TRBV4-1; d_call: TRBD1; clone_size: .; cdr3_aa: CASSRTGQVAYGYTF; cdr3_nt: TGCGCCAGCAGCCGGACGGGACAGGTCGCCTATGGCTACACCTTC